The sequence of this T cell receptor beta chain was determined in a study of post-analysis software for immune sequencing data. Across the study: The courses of disease that were included comprised relapsing-remitting, secondary progressive and progressive-relapsing multiple sclerosis. Study-wide results and limits: Samples prepared in the same batch strongly co-clustered by F measure. Multiple sclerosis patients had significantly lower normalized Chao1 diversity than controls. Controls had lower frequencies than patients of about 5 TRBV segments, which included TRBV5-6, TRBV5-1 and TRBV20-1.

The V end was cut by 1 base, the J end by 4 bases, with 8 bases between. There are 13 residues in the CDR3. Germline V gene sequence: CDR1 SGHRS, CDR2 YFSETQ. Details on this clonotype: What it binds is unknown.

Unique molecular identifiers featured in each of the TCR beta cDNA libraries. Out of roughly 1 to 10 million T cells, some 480,000 cDNA molecules were generated. Each CDR3 protein gets one entry after TCRdb re-called the PCR reads with MiXCR. The sample consists of 750,000 to 950,000 distinct CDR3 sequences, roughly half of them appearing once. Specimen: blood. This clonotype was sampled from a girl between 10 and 17 years old with multiple sclerosis. This chain links TRBV5-1 with TRBJ2-5, with D uncertain. CDR3 protein: CASSLQSGETQYF. The CDR3 DNA sequence: TGCGCCAGCAGCTTGCAGTCGGGAGAGACCCAGTACTTC.